Below, 19 T cell receptor beta chains from the same sample are listed, as sequenced in a study of CD8 T cells in ankylosing spondylitis. From the 5' RACE reads, TCRdb called clonotypes with MiXCR, one entry per CDR3 protein. This sample has approximately 35,000 distinct CDR3 sequences; around 15% occur once, and the top ten carry less than 40%. The sample consisted of synovial fluid, either unsorted or a sorted T cell fraction (not recorded which). These receptors all stem from a male donor with ankylosing spondylitis.

This chain links TRBV30 with TRBJ1-1; D is unresolved. The CDR3 covers 11 residues. Between the trimmed V and J ends, which lost 5 bases and 2 bases, there was a span of 6 bases. The germline CDR1 and CDR2 sequences are GTSNPN and SVGIG (reference sequence). The CDR3 sequence: CAWGRNTEAFF. Written as DNA, the CDR3 is TGTGCCTGGGGAAGAAACACTGAAGCTTTCTTT. The entire variable domain, with the rest obtained from reference TRBV30 and TRBJ1-1, is as follows: SQTIHQWPATLVQPVGSPLSLECTVEGTSNPNLYWYRQAAGRGLQLLFYSVGIGQISSEVPQNLSASRPQDRQFILSSKKLLLSDSGFYLCAWGRNTEAFFGQGTRLTVV.

The rearrangement uses TRBV7-2 and TRBJ2-7, with D maybe TRBD2 (6 bases). The CDR3 runs 15 residues. The V gene's germline CDR1 is SGHTA and CDR2 FQGNSA. V was trimmed by 1 base and J by 1 base, leaving 11 bases between them. CDR3 nucleotides: TGTGCCAGCAGCTTAGTAGCGGAGTCTTCCTACGAGCAGTACTTC. It codes for CASSLVAESSYEQYF.

V usage is TRBV27 and J usage is TRBJ2-3, with no clear D. V was clipped by 4 bases and J by 8 bases, with 7 bases between them. The CDR3 consists of 11 residues. CDR1 is MNHEY and CDR2 is SMNVEV in the germline V gene (reference sequence). CDR3 sequence: CASSSAITQYF. Here the CDR3 DNA reads TGTGCCAGCAGTTCCGCCATTACGCAGTATTTT.

This clonotype was detected many times. This chain uses TRBV24-1 with TRBJ2-2; a weak D match, TRBD2 (5 bases). The CDR3 covers 14 residues. The germline CDR1 and CDR2 sequences are KGHDR and SFDVKD. V was clipped by 1 base and J by 6 bases, with 8 bases between them. CDR3 DNA: TGTGCCACCAGTGATTTACGGGATTCCGGGGAGCTGTTTTTT. Translated, it gives CATSDLRDSGELFF.

This clonotype was counted at least ten times. The J gene is TRBJ2-1, the V gene TRBV6-5; 9 nucleotides match TRBD2. J gave up 4 bases and V 2 bases, and 9 bases lay outside the gene matches. The CDR3 contains 17 residues. Germline loops: CDR1 MNHEY, CDR2 SVGAGI. CDR3 sequence (DNA): TGTGCCAGCAGTTACCTGGCTAGCGGGACATTATACAATGAGCAGTTCTTC. It yields the protein CASSYLASGTLYNEQFF.

This clonotype appeared once. The V and J genes are TRBV4-3 and TRBJ1-1; D remains ambiguous. The V end was cut by 1 base, the J end by 6 bases, with 9 bases between. This CDR3 has 13 amino acids. Germline CDR1 reads LGHNA; CDR2 reads YSLEER. The CDR3 DNA reads as TGCGCCAGCAGCCAAGTACCAGGCTCTGAAGCTTTCTTT. Its translation: CASSQVPGSEAFF.

This clonotype was picked up many times. The rearrangement uses TRBV28 and TRBJ2-1; 10 bases map to TRBD2. Germline V gene lookup returns CDR1 MDHEN and CDR2 SYDVKM. The CDR3 totals 16 residues. Losses at the gene ends were 3 bases for V and 8 bases for J; bases not matched to a gene: 10. This chain's CDR3 is CASSFVPGLAPHEQFF. The CDR3, as DNA: TGTGCCAGCAGTTTCGTCCCGGGACTAGCGCCCCATGAGCAGTTCTTC.

In DNA form, the CDR3 reads TGTGCCAGCAGTTTGGTTGGAGATGAGCAGTACTTC. This translates into CASSLVGDEQYF. This chain connects TRBV27 to TRBJ2-7; unclear D gene. The V end lost 3 bases, the J end lost 7 bases, and 10 bases lay between the germline ends. This CDR3 spans 12 amino acids. From germline, CDR1 is MNHEY and CDR2 SMNVEV (reference sequence).

This clonotype was counted only a few times. This may stem from a read error, because a much larger clone lies one nucleotide away. This chain links TRBV6-1 with TRBJ2-7, with D possibly TRBD2 on 5 matching bases. Between the trimmed V and J ends, which lost 5 bases and 6 bases, there was a span of 14 bases. CDR3 length: 13 residues. The germline CDR1 and CDR2 sequences are MNHNS and SASEGT. This CDR3 is CASSTGNLGEQYF. CDR3 bases: TGTGCCAGCAGTACCGGGAACCTTGGCGAGCAGTACTTC.

The chain couples TRBV7-2 to TRBJ2-3, with D perhaps TRBD1 (6 bases). CDR1 and CDR2 (germline): SGHTA, FQGNSA. The CDR3 has 14 amino acids. V dropped 5 bases and J dropped 6 bases, with 15 bases sitting between them. CDR3 in amino acids: CASSPTLRGDTQYF. The CDR3 DNA reads TGTGCCAGCAGCCCTACCCTCAGGGGCGATACGCAGTATTTT.

Many counts were recorded for this clonotype. The V call is TRBV12-3 or TRBV12-4, the J call TRBJ2-2, with D unclear. This CDR3 has 13 residues. V lost 7 bases and J 5 bases, leaving 11 bases between the germline ends. Here the CDR3 reads CASTSRLTGELFF. The CDR3 coding sequence is TGTGCCAGCACATCAAGACTTACCGGGGAGCTGTTTTTT.

This chain links TRBV28 with TRBJ1-1; a weak D match, TRBD1 (6 bases). CDR3 length equals 14 residues. Germline V lookup: CDR1 MDHEN, CDR2 SYDVKM. V lost 2 bases, J lost 3 bases, and 10 bases lay in between. The CDR3, as DNA: TGTGCCAGCAGTTTAGAGACAGGTTACACTGAAGCTTTCTTT. It encodes CASSLETGYTEAFF.

The chain combines TRBV5-1 with TRBJ2-6; 10 bases map to TRBD2. Germline V CDR1 and CDR2: SGHRS, YFSETQ. The CDR3 has 18 amino acids. V gave up 4 bases and J gave up 0 bases; unmatched junction bases: 7. CDR3 sequence (DNA): TGCGCCAGCAGCATTAGCGGGAGGTCCTACTCTGGGGCCAACGTCCTGACTTTC. Amino acids: CASSISGRSYSGANVLTF.

This clonotype was observed at least ten times. The chain combines TRBV7-9 with TRBJ2-7; no reliable D call. Germline values: CDR1 SEHNR, CDR2 FQNEAQ (reference sequence). V dropped 5 bases and J dropped 7 bases, with 9 bases sitting between them. This CDR3 is built from 11 residues. The CDR3 coding sequence is TGTGCCAGCAGCCCCAATACGGAGCAGTACTTC. It encodes CASSPNTEQYF.

This clonotype was observed a few times. This sequence joins TRBV6-1 and TRBJ2-7, with TRBD2 identical over 8 bases. V lost 2 bases and J lost 0; bases outside the gene matches: 3. CDR1 MNHNS and CDR2 SASEGT come from the germline V gene. This CDR3 has 15 amino acids. CDR3 sequence: CASSEIAGSSYEQYF. The CDR3 DNA is TGTGCCAGCAGTGAAATAGCGGGGAGCTCCTACGAGCAGTACTTC.

This clonotype was counted many times. J is TRBJ2-1 and V is TRBV20-1; TRBD2 aligns across 8 bases. Germline assignment: CDR1 DFQATT and CDR2 SNEGSKA (reference sequence). Germline trimming cut 0 bases from V and 4 bases from J; bases unmatched to any gene: 5. CDR3 size: 15 residues. CDR3 sequence reads: CSARDYGREYNEQFF. DNA for the CDR3: TGCAGTGCTAGAGATTACGGGAGGGAATACAATGAGCAGTTCTTC.

Only a few counts were recorded for this clonotype. This rearrangement joins TRBV6-1 to TRBJ2-4; D is ambiguous. CDR1 MNHNS and CDR2 SASEGT come from the germline V gene. Trimming took 5 bases from V and 2 from J, leaving 10 bases between them. The CDR3 runs 14 residues. CDR3 sequence: CASSPMYSKNIQYF. CDR3 bases: TGTGCCAGCAGTCCAATGTACTCCAAAAACATTCAGTACTTC.

V gene TRBV29-1 combines with J gene TRBJ2-7; no definite D call. V was trimmed by 3 bases and J by 4 bases, leaving 10 bases between them. Looked up from germline, CDR1 is SQVTM and CDR2 is ANQGSEA. The CDR3 extends over 12 amino acids. The chain's CDR3 is CSVDDRGYEQYF. CDR3 DNA sequence: TGCAGCGTTGATGACCGCGGATACGAGCAGTACTTC.

This clonotype was detected a few times. The V and J genes are TRBV28 and TRBJ2-7; the D is unclear. Germline V gives CDR1 MDHEN, CDR2 SYDVKM. Trimming shortened V by 2 bases and J by 3 bases, and 14 bases separated the two germline ends. This CDR3 spans 15 amino acids. The CDR3 is CASSLHPSEYYEQYF. DNA of the CDR3: TGTGCCAGCAGTTTACACCCCAGTGAATACTACGAGCAGTACTTC.